A single sample is the source of the 19 T cell receptor beta chains below, sequenced in a study of T cell responses to AZD1222 COVID-19 vaccine. Using immunoSEQ multiplex PCR, the repertoire was profiled, and TCRdb retains in-frame clones only, with some absent. The table lists approximately 140,000 clones, around 93% of them singletons, with around 2.7% in the top ten. Material: peripheral blood, obtained on day 0 of AZD1222 vaccination. The receptor set was obtained from an adult in good health.

This sequence joins TRBV9 and TRBJ1-2, with no clear D. Germline CDR1 is SGDLS and CDR2 is YYNGEE. The CDR3 has 14 residues. With 0 bases removed from V and 1 base from J, the gap between germline ends came to 7 bases. The CDR3 sequence: CASSVGQVNYGYTF. The DNA of the CDR3 is TGTGCCAGCAGCGTAGGGCAAGTTAACTATGGCTACACCTTC.

V is TRBV7-9 and J is TRBJ2-1; weak D call: TRBD2 (7 bases). Trimming removed 4 bases from V and 10 bases from J, with 20 bases in between. This CDR3 contains 15 residues. From germline, CDR1 is SEHNR and CDR2 FQNEAQ (reference sequence). In DNA, the CDR3 is TGTGCCAGCAGCTCGCGGGGGCTCGCGGGTTGGGAGCAGTTCTTC. It encodes CASSSRGLAGWEQFF.

The V and J genes are TRBV28 and TRBJ2-7, with D tentatively TRBD2 (5 bases). The V end lost 3 bases, the J end lost 3 bases, and 12 bases lay between the germline ends. There are 14 residues in the CDR3. Germline CDR1 is MDHEN and CDR2 is SYDVKM. The CDR3 DNA follows: TGTGCCAGCAGTTTGGAGACTGGGAGCTACGAGCAGTACTTC. It encodes CASSLETGSYEQYF.

The chain is built from TRBV7-2 and TRBJ1-4; D may be TRBD1 (5 bases). CDR3 size: 14 residues. V was trimmed by 5 bases and J by 0 bases, leaving 7 bases between them. Germline V gene lookup returns CDR1 SGHTA and CDR2 FQGNSA. CDR3 DNA: TGTGCCAGCAGCCCCAGGGCAACTAATGAAAAACTGTTTTTT. It translates to CASSPRATNEKLFF.

The chain is built from TRBV7-6 and TRBJ1-6; D remains unclear. Germline CDR1 reads SGHVS; CDR2 reads FNYEAQ. The CDR3 is 16 residues long. Trimming took 5 bases from V and 5 from J, leaving 16 bases between them. CDR3 region: CASSNLSGRNNSPLHF. As DNA, the CDR3 is TGTGCCAGCAGCAACCTCAGCGGCAGGAATAATTCACCCCTCCACTTT.

V gene TRBV3-1 (or the pseudogene TRBV3-2) combines with J gene TRBJ2-1; TRBD2 agrees at 11 bases. CDR3 length: 19 residues. Germline values: CDR1 LGHDT, CDR2 YNNKEL (reference sequence). V dropped 2 bases and J dropped 0; count of bases not matched to a gene: 9. The CDR3 bases are TGTGCCAGCAGCCAAATCGGGACTAGCGGTTTGGGCTCCTACAATGAGCAGTTCTTC. It encodes CASSQIGTSGLGSYNEQFF.

The V call is TRBV9, the J call TRBJ2-3; the D is unclear. The V end was cut by 0 bases, the J end by 2 bases, with 7 bases between. Per germline, CDR1 SGDLS and CDR2 YYNGEE. The CDR3 covers 14 residues. CDR3 loop: CASSVGEVTDTQYF. CDR3 sequence (DNA): TGTGCCAGCAGCGTAGGAGAAGTCACAGATACGCAGTATTTT.

The chain uses TRBV21-1 and TRBJ2-4. TRBV21-1 is a pseudogene segment. The CDR3 runs to 13 residues. CDR3 protein: CASSKHREDIQYF. CDR3 bases: TGTGCCAGCAGCAAACACAGGGAGGACATTCAGTACTTC.

This chain links TRBV11-3 with TRBJ2-1; D unresolved. CDR1 SGHNT and CDR2 YENEEA come from the germline V gene. Trimming shortened V by 4 bases and J by 4 bases, and 5 bases separated the two germline ends. The CDR3 totals 12 residues. DNA of the CDR3: TGTGCCAGCAGCTCCCAGTACAATGAGCAGTTCTTC. This translates into CASSSQYNEQFF.

This chain connects TRBV7-9 to TRBJ2-7, with a tentative D call TRBD2 (5 bases). The germline V gene encodes CDR1 SEHNR and CDR2 FQNEAQ (reference sequence). The ends were cut back, 7 bases at V and 0 bases at J, with 22 bases in the middle. CDR3 length equals 17 residues. CDR3 loop: CASTSLGGLRNSYEQYF. The CDR3 coding sequence is TGTGCCAGCACCTCCCTCGGAGGACTCCGGAACTCCTACGAGCAGTACTTC.

This chain uses TRBV6-5 with TRBJ1-1; tentative D call: TRBD1 (6 bases). Germline CDR1 MNHEY, CDR2 SVGAGI. This CDR3 is built from 14 residues. Trimming took off 1 base at V and 6 bases at J, with 12 bases between the two ends. The CDR3 region is CASSYYTGTAEAFF. Written as DNA, the CDR3 is TGTGCCAGCAGTTACTACACAGGGACCGCTGAAGCTTTCTTT.

The sample holds a few counts of this clone. The rearrangement uses TRBV27 and TRBJ1-6; TRBD1 matches at 9 bases. Germline V gives CDR1 MNHEY, CDR2 SMNVEV (reference sequence). V trimming: 2 bases; J trimming: 7 bases; junction bases outside the gene matches: 3. The length of the CDR3 is 15 residues. The CDR3 DNA reads TGTGCCAGCAGTTTAAACAGGGGGCGGAATTCACCCCTCCACTTT. This translates into CASSLNRGRNSPLHF.

The J gene is TRBJ1-1, the V gene TRBV27, with D possibly being TRBD1 (6 bases). V lost 2 bases and J lost 3, with 10 bases in between. Germline V gene data show CDR1 as MNHEY and CDR2 as SMNVEV (reference sequence). The CDR3 is made up of 14 amino acids. As DNA, the CDR3 is TGTGCCAGCAGTTTAGAGCCAGGGGACACTGAAGCTTTCTTT. Protein sequence: CASSLEPGDTEAFF.

This rearrangement joins TRBV10-3 to TRBJ2-2; 7 nucleotides agree with TRBD2. Trimming at V came to 4 bases and at J to 7 bases, leaving 3 bases not matched to a gene. Germline V gene data show CDR1 as ENHRY and CDR2 as SYGVKD. This CDR3 region has 13 residues. CDR3 sequence reads: CAISAGEGGELFF. The CDR3 nucleotides read TGTGCCATCAGTGCGGGGGAGGGCGGGGAGCTGTTTTTT.

V usage is TRBV5-6 and J usage is TRBJ1-2; D call uncertain. The CDR3 length is 14 residues. CDR1 is SGHDT and CDR2 is YYEEEE in the germline V gene. With 0 bases removed from V and 8 bases from J, the gap between germline ends came to 14 bases. CDR3 in DNA: TGTGCCAGCAGCTTGGTGGGTTTCCAAGGGGGCTACACCTTC. It translates to CASSLVGFQGGYTF. Full variable domain (rest looked up from reference TRBV5-6 and TRBJ1-2): DAGVTQSPTHLIKTRGQQVTLRCSPKSGHDTVSWYQQALGQGPQFIFQYYEEEERQRGNFPDRFSGHQFPNYSSELNVNALLLGDSALYLCASSLVGFQGGYTFGSGTRLTVV.

This chain links TRBV5-1 with TRBJ2-1, with unresolved D. The CDR3 extends over 16 amino acids. CDR1 SGHRS and CDR2 YFSETQ come from the germline V gene. V was pared by 0 bases and J by 1 base, with 11 bases between. The CDR3 region has the DNA TGCGCCAGCAGCTTGGGGGCACTCGGGTCCTACAATGAGCAGTTCTTC. It specifies CASSLGALGSYNEQFF.

The gene calls are TRBV19 and TRBJ1-1; tentatively, D is TRBD1 (6 bases). Germline CDR1 and CDR2: LNHDA and SQIVND (reference sequence). This CDR3 has 18 residues. Between the trimmed V and J ends, which lost 0 bases and 5 bases, there was a span of 22 bases. CDR3 protein: CASSIEGGRRRGWTEAFF. CDR3 DNA sequence: TGTGCCAGTAGTATAGAAGGCGGACGGAGGAGGGGGTGGACTGAAGCTTTCTTT.

This chain uses TRBV7-8 with TRBJ1-1; D may be TRBD1 (5 bases). V was cut by 6 bases and J by 8 bases, with 19 bases left in between. The CDR3 consists of 14 residues. Germline lookup yields CDR1 SGHVS and CDR2 FQNEAQ. In DNA, the CDR3 is TGTGCCAGCAGAGGGGCTGACTGGGTGGAAGAAGCTTTCTTT. It encodes CASRGADWVEEAFF.

The chain has TRBV6-4 and TRBJ1-1; 12 bases align to TRBD1. This CDR3 contains 13 residues. J gave up 13 bases and V 3 bases, and 6 bases lay outside the gene matches. The V gene's germline CDR1 is MRHNA and CDR2 SNTAGT. The CDR3 DNA follows: TGTGCCAGCAGTGAAGTGGGGACAGGGGGCATTTTCTTT. Translation gives CASSEVGTGGIFF.